Listed below are T cell receptor beta chains from one sample, sequenced in a study of breast tumors, draining lymph nodes, adjacent tissues. A single record per CDR3 protein comes from TCRdb applying MiXCR to the multiplex PCR reads. The sample includes around 120,000 distinct CDR3 sequences, nearly 20% of them seen just once. The sample was axillary lymph node tissue. These receptors were taken from a female donor with breast cancer. Some clones in this sample may be carry-over from other donors' samples. The CDR3 runs from the conserved cysteine through the conserved F or W. A D gene is named only where the DNA matches it firmly. Some rows mark clone size as missing; the rest say once, few, many or name a class of expanded clone.

TRBD1 | TRBJ2-1 | 16 | TRBV6-1 | many | CASSSRTGSGIREQFF | TGTGCCAGCAGTTCGCGGACAGGGTCAGGTATACGGGAGCAGTTCTTC
NA | TRBJ2-1 | 11 | TRBV12-3/TRBV12-4 | many | CASSSRGEQFF | TGTGCCAGCAGCTCCCGGGGGGAGCAGTTCTTC
NA | TRBJ2-5 | 13 | TRBV5-4 | few | CASSFRPQETQYF | TGTGCCAGCAGCTTCCGACCCCAAGAGACCCAGTACTTC
NA | TRBJ2-7 | 12 | TRBV6-1 | many | CASSDRLPPLYF | TGTGCCAGCAGTGATAGACTGCCCCCTCTGTACTTC
TRBD2 | TRBJ2-3 | 12 | TRBV12-3/TRBV12-4 | many | CASSPSGVPQYF | TGTGCCAGCAGCCCGAGCGGGGTCCCGCAGTATTTT
NA | TRBJ2-5 | 17 | TRBV10-3 | many | CAIAGGQQGKAQETQYF | TGTGCCATCGCCGGGGGGCAACAGGGAAAGGCCCAAGAGACCCAGTACTTC
NA | TRBJ2-5 | 15 | TRBV9 | many | CASSVAFGVGETQYF | TGTGCCAGCAGCGTAGCTTTCGGGGTGGGGGAGACCCAGTACTTC
NA | TRBJ2-6 | 13 | TRBV29-1 | many | CSVGLSGANVLTF | TGCAGCGTGGGACTCTCTGGGGCCAACGTCCTGACTTTC
NA | TRBJ1-3 | 13 | TRBV20-1 | many | CSARSGGGNTIYF | TGCAGTGCTAGATCGGGGGGCGGAAACACCATATATTTT
TRBD2 | TRBJ2-3 | 16 | TRBV7-3 | many | CASSDQGLAGLDTQYF | TGTGCCAGCAGCGACCAAGGACTAGCGGGGTTGGATACGCAGTATTTT
NA | TRBJ1-2 | 13 | TRBV24-1 | many | CATSVDRDYGYTF | TGTGCCACCAGTGTAGACAGAGACTATGGCTACACCTTC
NA | TRBJ2-1 | 15 | TRBV5-1 | NA | CASSLVGGRTNEQFF | TGCGCCAGCAGCTTGGTAGGGGGGCGAACTAATGAGCAGTTCTTC
NA | TRBJ2-2 | 14 | TRBV20-1 | NA | CSAPGQGGTGELFF | TGCAGTGCTCCCGGGCAGGGGGGAACCGGGGAGCTGTTTTTT
NA | TRBJ1-6 | 14 | TRBV11-2 | many | CASSLERTNSPLHF | TGTGCCAGCAGCTTAGAGCGTACGAATTCACCCCTCCACTTT
TRBD1 | TRBJ1-5 | 15 | TRBV12-3/TRBV12-4 | many | CASSDRDRGNQPQHF | TGTGCCAGCAGTGACCGGGACAGGGGTAATCAGCCCCAGCATTTT
TRBD1 | TRBJ1-1 | 15 | TRBV5-6 | NA | CASRGTGAQNTEAFF | TGTGCCAGCAGAGGGACAGGGGCCCAGAACACTGAAGCTTTCTTT
TRBD2 | TRBJ2-7 | 17 | TRBV28 | few | CASSLGTSGVSSYEQYF | TGTGCCAGCAGTTTGGGGACTAGCGGGGTTAGCTCCTACGAGCAGTACTTC